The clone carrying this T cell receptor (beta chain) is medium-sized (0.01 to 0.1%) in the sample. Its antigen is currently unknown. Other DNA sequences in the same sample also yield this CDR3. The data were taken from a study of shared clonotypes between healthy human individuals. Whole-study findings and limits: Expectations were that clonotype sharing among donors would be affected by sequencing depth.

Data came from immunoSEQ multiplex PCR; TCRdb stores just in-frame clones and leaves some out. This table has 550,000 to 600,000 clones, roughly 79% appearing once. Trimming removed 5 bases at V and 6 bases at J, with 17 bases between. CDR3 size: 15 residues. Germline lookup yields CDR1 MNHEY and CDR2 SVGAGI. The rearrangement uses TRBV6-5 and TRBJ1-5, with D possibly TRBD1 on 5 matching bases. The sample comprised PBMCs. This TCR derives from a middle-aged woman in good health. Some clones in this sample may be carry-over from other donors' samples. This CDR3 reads CASSPQWGGSQPQHF. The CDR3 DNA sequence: TGTGCCAGCAGTCCACAGTGGGGGGGGAGTCAGCCCCAGCATTTT.